A single sample gave rise to the 18 T cell receptor beta chains below, sequenced in a study of hypomethylating agent response in myelodysplastic syndrome (dated by TCRdb to 2020 to 2022). Receptor amplification or capture employed the immunoSEQ multiplex PCR assay. TCRdb mirrors the immuneACCESS table, restricted to in-frame sequences. Some clones are absent from its copies; in checked studies, under half trace to an unresolved V gene, and the reason for the others is unknown. This sample has about 5,100 clones in its table, and approximately 80% of those were observed once. The ten largest clones capture over 15% of the sample. The sequenced sample was bone marrow, obtained before or after starting hypomethylating agent treatment for myelodysplastic syndrome (not recorded which). The source is a human donor with myelodysplastic syndrome.

The rearrangement links TRBV7-9 to TRBJ1-1, with no clear D. CDR3 size: 15 residues. Between the trimmed V and J ends, which lost 2 bases and 0 bases, there was a span of 10 bases. The V gene's germline CDR1 is SEHNR and CDR2 FQNEAQ (reference sequence). CDR3 coding DNA: TGTGCCAGCAGCTTACCTACGGGGATGAACACTGAAGCTTTCTTT. Encoded protein: CASSLPTGMNTEAFF.

V and J are TRBV19 and TRBJ1-1; a possible D gene is TRBD1 (5 bases). The CDR3 length is 11 residues. The germline gives CDR1 LNHDA, CDR2 SQIVND (reference sequence). CDR3: CASGGETEAFF. CDR3 nucleotides: TGTGCTTCTGGGGGGGAGACTGAAGCTTTCTTT.

The chain joins TRBV9 to TRBJ2-6, with TRBD1 matching 8 bases. This CDR3 contains 16 residues. With V trimmed by 3 bases and J by 0 bases, 2 bases remained unmatched. Germline V gene sequence: CDR1 SGDLS, CDR2 YYNGEE. CDR3 nucleotide sequence: TGTGCCAGCAGCGCAGGGGGCCCCTCTGGGGCCAACGTCCTGACTTTC. Its translation: CASSAGGPSGANVLTF.

This clone has a single count. The chain recombines TRBV5-4 with TRBJ2-7, with TRBD1 matching 11 bases. The CDR3 has 17 residues. Germline CDR1 and CDR2: SGHNT and YYREEE (reference sequence). The V segment lost 3 bases and the J segment 2 bases; nucleotides outside the gene matches: 10. The CDR3 is CASSSITRDRGAYEQYF. CDR3 nucleotide sequence: TGTGCCAGCAGCTCCATAACCCGGGACAGGGGGGCCTACGAGCAGTACTTC. The variable domain in full, with the rest retrieved from reference TRBV5-4 and TRBJ2-7, is ETGVTQSPTHLIKTRGQQVTLRCSSQSGHNTVSWYQQALGQGPQFIFQYYREEENGRGNFPPRFSGLQFPNYSSELNVNALELDDSALYLCASSSITRDRGAYEQYFGPGTRLTVT.

This clone was seen only a few times. The V gene is TRBV7-8, the J gene TRBJ1-5; D is ambiguous. CDR1 and CDR2 from the germline V gene are SGHVS and FQNEAQ. Trimming stripped 1 base from V and 6 bases from J, with 7 bases between. The CDR3 consists of 13 residues. In nucleotides, the CDR3 is TGTGCCAGCAGCTTAGTGGGGAGTCAGCCCCAGCATTTT. Its protein product is CASSLVGSQPQHF.

The chain employs TRBV18 and TRBJ2-7; 7 nucleotides align to TRBD2. The CDR3 is made up of 15 amino acids. Germline assignment: CDR1 KGHSH and CDR2 LQKENI. The J segment lost 0 bases and the V segment lost 2 bases, leaving 4 bases of the junction unmatched. The CDR3 loop reads CASSPRSGTSYEQYF. The CDR3 DNA follows: TGTGCCAGCTCACCAAGAAGCGGGACCTCCTACGAGCAGTACTTC.

The rearrangement links TRBV19 to TRBJ1-6; 8 bases are a match to TRBD1. Germline V CDR1 and CDR2: LNHDA, SQIVND (reference sequence). The CDR3 spans 20 residues. Unmatched junction bases numbered 16, after V lost 6 bases and J lost 0 bases. CDR3 loop: CASRTRTGSTSGSYNSPLHF. CDR3 DNA sequence: TGTGCCAGTAGGACCAGGACAGGGTCAACCAGTGGCTCCTATAATTCACCCCTCCACTTT.

The gene calls are TRBV11-2 and TRBJ2-7; no firm D call. The CDR3 has 14 residues. The germline V and J ends were trimmed by 4 bases and 2 bases, with 12 bases remaining between them. The germline V gene encodes CDR1 SGHAT and CDR2 FQNNGV. The CDR3 reads CASSSQPETYEQYF. The CDR3 DNA sequence: TGTGCCAGCAGCTCCCAGCCCGAAACCTACGAGCAGTACTTC.

The chain links TRBV4-1 to TRBJ2-1; the D gene could be TRBD1 or TRBD2 (5 bases each). V was cut by 3 bases and J by 9 bases, with 21 bases left in between. CDR1 MGHRA and CDR2 YSYEKL come from the germline V gene. This CDR3 region has 16 residues. Written as DNA, the CDR3 is TGCGCCAGCAGCCATCCTAAGGCAGGGAGTATTAGTGAGCAGTTCTTC. Its translation is CASSHPKAGSISEQFF.

The chain joins TRBV29-1 to TRBJ2-5; 8 nucleotides align to TRBD2. There are 15 residues in the CDR3. The V segment lost 4 bases and the J segment 3 bases; nucleotides outside the gene matches: 10. Germline loops: CDR1 SQVTM, CDR2 ANQGSEA. CDR3 nucleotides: TGCAGCGTTGGGGGGCGGGTAGCGGGGAAAGAGACCCAGTACTTC. As protein: CSVGGRVAGKETQYF.

The gene calls are TRBV29-1 and TRBJ1-2; a weak D match, TRBD1 (5 bases). Germline CDR1 and CDR2: SQVTM and ANQGSEA. V lost 7 bases and J 8 bases, leaving 17 bases between the germline ends. The length of the CDR3 is 12 residues. In DNA form, the CDR3 reads TGCAGCGCAGTAGGGACGGATCCGGGCTACACCTTC. Protein: CSAVGTDPGYTF.

The chain recombines TRBV15 with TRBJ2-7; D is unclear. This CDR3 is 14 amino acids long. The germline V gene encodes CDR1 LNHNV and CDR2 YYDKDF (reference sequence). V shed 2 bases and J shed 4 bases, with 12 bases lying between them. The CDR3 spells CATSRHPQVYEQYF. The DNA for the CDR3 is TGTGCCACCAGCAGACACCCGCAAGTATACGAGCAGTACTTC.

The rearrangement joins TRBV7-9 to TRBJ1-1; D is unresolved. The length of the CDR3 is 11 residues. Trimming cost V 5 bases and J 8 bases, with 9 bases left between them. Germline V gives CDR1 SEHNR, CDR2 FQNEAQ (reference sequence). CDR3 loop: CASSLPEEAFF. Here the CDR3 DNA reads TGTGCCAGCAGCCTCCCGGAGGAAGCTTTCTTT.

The chain carries TRBV5-1 and TRBJ2-7; 11 nucleotides match TRBD2. From germline, CDR1 is SGHRS and CDR2 YFSETQ. CDR3 length equals 16 residues. V gave up 0 bases and J gave up 6 bases; unmatched junction bases: 8. The CDR3 DNA reads as TGCGCCAGCAGCTTGGATTTCGGACTAGCGGGTGTCGAGCAGTACTTC. It specifies CASSLDFGLAGVEQYF.

This clone occurred a few times. The rearrangement uses TRBV14 and TRBJ1-2; possibly TRBD1 for D (5 bases). The CDR3 consists of 14 residues. CDR1 and CDR2 from the germline V gene are SGHDN and FVKESK. The V end lost 3 bases, the J end lost 7 bases, and 15 bases lay between the germline ends. In nucleotides, the CDR3 is TGTGCCAGCAGCCAGAGGGGACCCATAGGTGGCTACACCTTC. Residues: CASSQRGPIGGYTF.

This clone was seen a few times. The V gene is TRBV5-8, the J gene TRBJ1-1; D possibly corresponds to TRBD1 (5 bases). This CDR3 comprises 14 residues. V lost 1 base to trimming and J lost 3 bases, with 10 bases between them. Germline CDR1 and CDR2: SGHTS and YDEGEE. The CDR3 loop is CASSLRGRDTEAFF. CDR3 coding DNA: TGTGCCAGCAGCTTGCGGGGCAGGGACACTGAAGCTTTCTTT.

The chain joins TRBV2 to TRBJ2-2, with no clear D. This CDR3 is built from 16 residues. Germline V gene data show CDR1 as SNHLY and CDR2 as FYNNEI. The germline V and J ends were trimmed by 2 bases and 0 bases, with 10 bases remaining between them. The CDR3 DNA follows: TGTGCCAGCAGTGAATTTGGGCAGGCGAACACCGGGGAGCTGTTTTTT. Translated, it gives CASSEFGQANTGELFF.

This chain links TRBV19 with TRBJ1-1; tentative D call: TRBD1 (5 bases). Germline V gives CDR1 LNHDA, CDR2 SQIVND (reference sequence). This CDR3 is built from 15 residues. V was shortened by 0 bases and J by 5 bases, with 13 bases between the two germline ends. CDR3 region: CASSIDQGLGTEAFF. The DNA for the CDR3 is TGTGCCAGTAGTATAGATCAGGGATTGGGGACTGAAGCTTTCTTT.